The 9 T cell receptor beta chains listed next were all sequenced from one sample in a study of cytomegalovirus exposure and HLA in healthy donors. A multiplex PCR was run with 60 Vbeta primers and 13 Jbeta primers. Profiled with immunoSEQ multiplex PCR; TCRdb holds only in-frame clones, not every one. The data contain around 150,000 clones, 79% of them singletons. Input material: PBMCs. These receptors came from a man in his forties or fifties in good health and CMV-seropositive.

This sequence joins TRBV6-6 and TRBJ2-1; TRBD2 might be the D (5 bases). Germline loops: CDR1 MNHNY, CDR2 SVGAGI (reference sequence). The ends were cut back, 8 bases at V and 4 bases at J, with 9 bases in the middle. The CDR3 has 12 amino acids. The DNA of the CDR3 is TGTGCCAGCGGGAGTGTTTACAATGAGCAGTTCTTC. It translates to CASGSVYNEQFF.

This clone appeared a single time. The V and J genes are TRBV7-9 and TRBJ2-2, with 11 bases identical to TRBD2. Trimming at V came to 3 bases and at J to 2 bases, leaving 8 bases not matched to a gene. The germline V gene encodes CDR1 SEHNR and CDR2 FQNEAQ (reference sequence). This CDR3 is built from 18 residues. The CDR3 coding sequence is TGTGCCAGCAGCTTGAACAGGGGGACTAGCGGCAACACCGGGGAGCTGTTTTTT. It specifies CASSLNRGTSGNTGELFF. Looking up the rest from reference TRBV7-9 and TRBJ2-2 gives the full variable domain: DTGVSQNPRHKITKRGQNVTFRCDPISEHNRLYWYRQTLGQGPEFLTYFQNEAQLEKSRLLSDRFSAERPKGSFSTLEIQRTEQGDSAMYLCASSLNRGTSGNTGELFFGEGSRLTVL.

The CDR3 DNA reads TGTGCCAGCAGCGTAGGTTCGTCAGGGAGGCTAACCAACGTCCTGACTTTC. It codes for CASSVGSSGRLTNVLTF. The rearrangement uses TRBV9 and TRBJ2-6; the D gene is possibly TRBD2 (6 bases). The V gene's germline CDR1 is SGDLS and CDR2 YYNGEE. The V end was cut by 0 bases, the J end by 8 bases, with 18 bases between. This CDR3 has 17 residues.

The table lists this clone with a count of one. The rearrangement links TRBV29-1 to TRBJ2-7, with 9 bases aligning to TRBD2. The CDR3 extends over 13 amino acids. V trimming: 5 bases; J trimming: 4 bases; junction bases outside the gene matches: 6. Germline values: CDR1 SQVTM, CDR2 ANQGSEA. DNA of the CDR3: TGCAGCGTTTTGACTAGCGGAGAGTACGAGCAGTACTTC. This gives the protein CSVLTSGEYEQYF.

The chain couples TRBV7-3 to TRBJ2-1; 11 bases map to TRBD2. The CDR3 totals 16 residues. Looked up from germline, CDR1 is SGHTA and CDR2 is FQGTGA. Trimming cost V 5 bases and J 4 bases; bases outside gene matches: 7. Written as DNA, the CDR3 is TGTGCCAGCAGCCAACGACTAGCGGGGACGTACAATGAGCAGTTCTTC. Protein: CASSQRLAGTYNEQFF.

DNA for the CDR3: TGTGCCAGCAGTCACTGGACTAATCGAGAGACCCAGTACTTC. It yields the protein CASSHWTNRETQYF. This chain joins TRBV6-1 and TRBJ2-5; maybe TRBD2 (6 bases). CDR1 and CDR2 from the germline V gene are MNHNS and SASEGT. Trimming took off 5 bases at V and 4 bases at J, with 14 bases between the two ends. This CDR3 contains 14 residues.

The V and J genes are TRBV18 and TRBJ1-2; D remains ambiguous. Germline CDR1 and CDR2: KGHSH and LQKENI. This CDR3 contains 14 residues. V was cut by 2 bases and J by 8 bases, with 15 bases left in between. CDR3 region: CASSPVAGEEGYTF. The CDR3 nucleotides are TGTGCCAGCTCACCAGTGGCTGGGGAGGAAGGCTACACCTTC.

The chain couples TRBV11-3 to TRBJ2-1; 11 bases map to TRBD2. The CDR3 loop spans 15 amino acids. Germline V gene data show CDR1 as SGHNT and CDR2 as YENEEA. V was clipped by 5 bases and J by 10 bases; unmatched bases: 10. CDR3 region: CASSPRLAGPQEQFF. DNA of the CDR3: TGTGCCAGCAGCCCACGACTAGCGGGACCACAAGAGCAGTTCTTC.

This sequence joins TRBV29-1 and TRBJ2-7; 7 positions agree with TRBD1. V was clipped by 6 bases and J by 2 bases; unmatched bases: 10. There are 14 residues in the CDR3. Germline V gene lookup returns CDR1 SQVTM and CDR2 ANQGSEA. CDR3 in DNA: TGCAGCGTAGCCCCGGGACAGAGAACCTACGAGCAGTACTTC. Translation: CSVAPGQRTYEQYF.